The 28 T cell receptor beta chains below all came from one sample that was sequenced in a study of beta chain features in type 1 diabetes. Study-wide points: Within each of all four CD4+ subsets, Type 1 diabetes patients had TCRB CDR3s that were moderately but significantly shorter.

What these receptors recognize is not known. Every bit of the isolated RNA underwent reverse transcription, so sequencing read expressed TCRB transcripts. Profiled with immunoSEQ multiplex PCR; TCRdb holds only in-frame clones, not every one. This sample yields about 360,000 clones, of which over 9.5% are seen a single time; about 0.01% belongs to the top ten. The source material was naive CD4+ T cells from blood. These receptors all stem from a woman between 18 and 29 years old with type 1 diabetes.

The V gene is TRBV7-2, the J gene TRBJ2-3; unclear D gene. CDR1 is SGHTA and CDR2 is FQGNSA in the germline V gene. Trimming left V 3 bases short and J 6 bases short, with 13 bases between. The length of the CDR3 is 14 residues. The CDR3 here is CASSFERVPDTQYF. DNA of the CDR3: TGTGCCAGCAGCTTTGAGCGTGTTCCGGATACGCAGTATTTT.

The gene calls are TRBV9 and TRBJ2-5; a weak D match, TRBD1 (5 bases). Trimming took 0 bases from V and 4 from J, leaving 13 bases between them. The CDR3 consists of 15 residues. Germline values: CDR1 SGDLS, CDR2 YYNGEE. The CDR3 DNA follows: TGTGCCAGCAGCGTAGAGGGCAGGGCTGCAGAGACCCAGTACTTC. This codes for CASSVEGRAAETQYF.

This clone showed up just a few times. This sequence joins TRBV9 and TRBJ2-7, with D possibly TRBD1 on 5 matching bases. Germline loops: CDR1 SGDLS, CDR2 YYNGEE. Trimming shortened V by 2 bases and J by 2 bases, and 11 bases separated the two germline ends. There are 14 residues in the CDR3. The CDR3, as DNA: TGTGCCAGCAGCGTTTCAGGGTTCCCCTACGAGCAGTACTTC. It specifies CASSVSGFPYEQYF.

This sequence joins TRBV5-4 and TRBJ2-1; 11 positions agree with TRBD2. Trimming removed 0 bases from V and 7 bases from J; junction bases left unmatched: 6. The CDR3 spans 16 residues. Germline V gene lookup returns CDR1 SGHNT and CDR2 YYREEE (reference sequence). CDR3 in amino acids: CASSLAWTSGSNEQFF. The CDR3 DNA reads TGTGCCAGCAGCTTGGCATGGACTAGCGGGTCTAATGAGCAGTTCTTC.

This clone was observed a few times. The J gene is TRBJ2-3, the V gene TRBV6-5; no firm D call. V was pared by 0 bases and J by 0 bases, with 10 bases between. The CDR3 extends over 16 amino acids. The germline V gene has CDR1 MNHEY and CDR2 SVGAGI. Here the CDR3 reads CASSYSPRSSTDTQYF. As DNA, the CDR3 is TGTGCCAGCAGTTACTCACCCCGGTCTAGCACAGATACGCAGTATTTT.

In its sample, this clone was seen a few times. The chain employs TRBV19 and TRBJ1-5, with a tentative D call TRBD1 (6 bases). The CDR3 extends over 16 amino acids. Trimming cost V 8 bases and J 0 bases, with 17 bases left between them. Germline V gives CDR1 LNHDA, CDR2 SQIVND (reference sequence). The CDR3 bases are TGTGCCAGTCGTACAGGGCAGGTTTTTAGCAATCAGCCCCAGCATTTT. Translation gives CASRTGQVFSNQPQHF.

Only a few counts were recorded for this clone. The chain combines TRBV23-1 with TRBJ2-5, with 11 positions matching TRBD2. TRBV23-1 belongs to the ORF category, with a function that is uncertain. There are 19 residues in the CDR3. J gave up 2 bases and V 4 bases, and 15 bases lay outside the gene matches. CDR3 amino acids: CASSPPPGLAGGNQETQYF. CDR3 DNA: TGCGCCAGCAGTCCCCCACCGGGGCTAGCGGGGGGTAATCAAGAGACCCAGTACTTC.

This clone was observed a handful of times. This rearrangement joins TRBV5-1 to TRBJ2-3; tentative D call: TRBD2 (5 bases). The V gene lost 0 bases and the J gene lost 0 bases, with 11 bases spanning the gap. This CDR3 is built from 16 residues. Germline values: CDR1 SGHRS, CDR2 YFSETQ. CDR3 in amino acids: CASSLANGLSTDTQYF. The CDR3 coding sequence is TGCGCCAGCAGCTTGGCGAATGGACTGAGCACAGATACGCAGTATTTT.

As DNA, the CDR3 is TGTGCCAGCAGCTTGCAGAAAAAATTGAACACTGAAGCTTTCTTT. Protein: CASSLQKKLNTEAFF. The V and J genes are TRBV5-4 and TRBJ1-1; D gene uncertain. The ends were cut back, 1 base at V and 0 bases at J, with 10 bases in the middle. The CDR3 spans 15 residues. The germline CDR1 and CDR2 sequences are SGHNT and YYREEE (reference sequence).

This clone occurred a few times. The genes are TRBV18 and TRBJ2-5; 10 positions agree with TRBD1. V shed 0 bases, J shed 4 bases, and the junction held 2 bases outside the gene matches. Germline V CDR1 and CDR2: KGHSH, LQKENI. CDR3 length: 15 residues. CDR3 nucleotide sequence: TGTGCCAGCTCACCACCCTGGGACAGGGGAGAGACCCAGTACTTC. It codes for CASSPPWDRGETQYF.

The DNA for the CDR3 is TGTGCCAGCAGCCCGAAGCCGGGCGGGAGGGTAGCCAAAAACATTCAGTACTTC. Protein product: CASSPKPGGRVAKNIQYF. The chain has TRBV7-9 and TRBJ2-4; 9 bases are a match to TRBD2. The CDR3 loop spans 18 amino acids. From germline, CDR1 is SEHNR and CDR2 FQNEAQ (reference sequence). V dropped 5 bases and J dropped 0; count of bases not matched to a gene: 11.

In its sample, this clone was seen a few times. The gene calls are TRBV6-6 and TRBJ2-5; TRBD2 might be the D (5 bases). The end of the DNA aligns better with TRBJ2-7, so the J call may be wrong. Per the germline V gene, CDR1 is MNHNY and CDR2 is SVGAGI (reference sequence). This CDR3 spans 12 amino acids. This CDR3 is CASSWETYEQYF. DNA for the CDR3: TGTGCCAGCAGTTGGGAGACCTACGAGCAGTACTTC.

This clone was seen a handful of times. The chain carries TRBV27 and TRBJ2-5; possible D gene TRBD2, 5 bases. Germline V CDR1 and CDR2: MNHEY, SMNVEV (reference sequence). V lost 6 bases to trimming and J lost 4 bases, with 12 bases between them. The CDR3 is 13 amino acids. The CDR3 reads CASRREWGETQYF. In nucleotides, the CDR3 is TGTGCCAGCAGGAGGGAGTGGGGAGAGACCCAGTACTTC.

V is TRBV28 and J is TRBJ2-3; a possible D gene is TRBD1 (6 bases). This CDR3 spans 15 amino acids. Germline CDR1 reads MDHEN; CDR2 reads SYDVKM. V lost 5 bases to trimming and J lost 2 bases, with 14 bases between them. The CDR3 bases are TGTGCCAGCAGTCTGCCTAGGGGACACACAGATACGCAGTATTTT. This codes for CASSLPRGHTDTQYF.

This clone has a handful of counts. The chain is built from TRBV6-5 and TRBJ2-3; TRBD1 matches 9 bases. Trimming removed 5 bases from V and 4 bases from J; junction bases left unmatched: 4. The CDR3 loop spans 14 amino acids. Germline V lookup: CDR1 MNHEY, CDR2 SVGAGI. For the CDR3, the DNA is TGTGCCAGCAGTCCGCGGACAGGGGCAGATACGCAGTATTTT. This translates into CASSPRTGADTQYF.

This clone turned up a few times. The chain recombines TRBV4-1 with TRBJ2-1; D is unclear. This CDR3 is built from 13 residues. Between the trimmed V and J ends, which lost 0 bases and 7 bases, there was a span of 7 bases. Per the germline V gene, CDR1 is MGHRA and CDR2 is YSYEKL. CDR3 sequence (DNA): TGCGCCAGCAGCCAAGAGTATCGTAATGAGCAGTTCTTC. It is translated as CASSQEYRNEQFF.

The table lists this clone with a few counts. The chain employs TRBV28 and TRBJ2-6; D is unclear. The length of the CDR3 is 15 residues. V was clipped by 5 bases and J by 1 base, with 9 bases between them. Germline loops: CDR1 MDHEN, CDR2 SYDVKM. CDR3 DNA sequence: TGTGCCAGCAGTAGGTCAGGTTCTGGGGCCAACGTCCTGACTTTC. It yields the protein CASSRSGSGANVLTF.

There are a few counts of this clone. The chain is built from TRBV28 and TRBJ2-7; 12 nucleotides line up with TRBD2. The germline V gene encodes CDR1 MDHEN and CDR2 SYDVKM. The CDR3 covers 16 residues. V was clipped by 4 bases and J by 5 bases; unmatched bases: 9. This CDR3 is CASSSPTSGSSHEQYF. In nucleotides, the CDR3 is TGTGCCAGCAGTTCCCCGACTAGCGGGAGTTCGCACGAGCAGTACTTC.

The chain combines TRBV4-2 with TRBJ2-1; 9 nucleotides match TRBD2. The CDR3 length is 16 residues. Germline V gives CDR1 LGHNA, CDR2 YNFKEQ. V gave up 0 bases and J gave up 2 bases; unmatched junction bases: 2. The CDR3 DNA reads as TGTGCCAGCAGCCAAGAACCTAGCGGGGCCTACAATGAGCAGTTCTTC. This encodes CASSQEPSGAYNEQFF.

The chain couples TRBV18 to TRBJ2-1; D not certain. Per the germline V gene, CDR1 is KGHSH and CDR2 is LQKENI. V was cut by 4 bases and J by 8 bases, with 9 bases left in between. CDR3 length: 12 residues. CDR3 region: CASSQQSDEQFF. The CDR3 nucleotides read TGTGCCAGCTCACAACAGTCCGATGAGCAGTTCTTC.

The chain uses TRBV7-9 and TRBJ2-2; 8 bases match TRBD1. Germline V gene sequence: CDR1 SEHNR, CDR2 FQNEAQ (reference sequence). CDR3 length: 14 residues. Unmatched junction bases numbered 4, after V lost 3 bases and J lost 7 bases. CDR3 protein: CASSFAGGHGELFF. CDR3 nucleotide sequence: TGTGCCAGCAGCTTCGCAGGGGGCCACGGGGAGCTGTTTTTT. The whole variable domain, remainder taken from reference TRBV7-9 and TRBJ2-2, is DTGVSQNPRHKITKRGQNVTFRCDPISEHNRLYWYRQTLGQGPEFLTYFQNEAQLEKSRLLSDRFSAERPKGSFSTLEIQRTEQGDSAMYLCASSFAGGHGELFFGEGSRLTVL.

This clone was recorded a few times. The chain is built from TRBV4-3 and TRBJ2-7; 8 bases fit TRBD2. This CDR3 has 15 residues. Trimming cost V 1 base and J 2 bases; bases outside gene matches: 4. CDR1 is LGHNA, CDR2 YSLEER, per germline. The CDR3 is CASSQVLAVTYEQYF. The DNA for the CDR3 is TGCGCCAGCAGCCAAGTACTAGCGGTTACCTACGAGCAGTACTTC.

This clone was seen only a few times. The chain couples TRBV13 to TRBJ2-1; TRBD2 agrees at 8 bases. Trimming took 4 bases from V and 2 from J; bases not matched to a gene: 10. Germline V gene lookup returns CDR1 PRHDT and CDR2 FYEKMQ (reference sequence). The CDR3 has 17 amino acids. The CDR3 protein is CASSSRLAGITYNEQFF. CDR3 sequence (DNA): TGTGCCAGCAGCTCCAGGCTAGCGGGCATCACCTACAATGAGCAGTTCTTC.

The V and J genes are TRBV7-8 and TRBJ2-1, with a possible D match to TRBD1 (6 bases). CDR3 length: 15 residues. Trimming removed 5 bases from V and 3 bases from J, with 14 bases in between. Germline CDR1 is SGHVS and CDR2 is FQNEAQ. CDR3 DNA: TGTGCCAGCAGCCCTCAGGGGTCCATCTACAATGAGCAGTTCTTC. It translates to CASSPQGSIYNEQFF. Complete variable domain (other parts from reference TRBV7-8 and TRBJ2-1): GAGVSQSPRYKVAKRGQDVALRCDPISGHVSLFWYQQALGQGPEFLTYFQNEAQLDKSGLPSDRFFAERPEGSVSTLKIQRTQQEDSAVYLCASSPQGSIYNEQFFGPGTRLTVL.

The chain uses TRBV25-1 and TRBJ1-4; tentative D call: TRBD1 (5 bases). The germline gives CDR1 MGHDK, CDR2 SYGVNS. V lost 6 bases to trimming and J lost 10 bases, with 15 bases between them. This CDR3 is built from 13 residues. CDR3 sequence reads: CASRGGGLGKLFF. The CDR3 coding sequence is TGTGCCAGCAGGGGTGGGGGGTTGGGAAAACTGTTTTTT.

This chain links TRBV29-1 with TRBJ2-7, with D perhaps matching TRBD1 (6 bases). CDR1 is SQVTM, CDR2 ANQGSEA, per germline. This CDR3 spans 15 amino acids. The V gene lost 1 base and the J gene lost 2 bases, with 15 bases spanning the gap. CDR3 coding DNA: TGCAGCGTTGAAGGGACAGATTCCTCCACCTACGAGCAGTACTTC. It encodes CSVEGTDSSTYEQYF.

J is TRBJ1-1 and V is TRBV7-9; D remains unclear. Trimming shortened V by 1 base and J by 2 bases, and 8 bases separated the two germline ends. This CDR3 is 14 amino acids long. Germline V CDR1 and CDR2: SEHNR, FQNEAQ (reference sequence). DNA of the CDR3: TGTGCCAGCAGCTTAGGTTGGACTAACACTGAAGCTTTCTTT. Protein sequence: CASSLGWTNTEAFF.

This clone has only a few counts. The V call is TRBV7-6, the J call TRBJ2-7; 7 bases are shared with TRBD2. V was pared by 5 bases and J by 5 bases, with 9 bases of the junction left unmatched. The CDR3 spans 14 residues. CDR1 is SGHVS, CDR2 FNYEAQ, per germline. The CDR3 sequence is CASSPWEGRDEQYF. CDR3 bases: TGTGCCAGCAGCCCCTGGGAGGGGCGCGACGAGCAGTACTTC.